These 3 T cell receptor beta chains were sequenced from one sample in a study of shared clonotypes between healthy human individuals. Produced via immunoSEQ multiplex PCR; TCRdb's table is partial and in-frame only. The sample lists some 2,000,000 clones; 95% were seen once. Specimen: naive CD4+ T cells sorted from blood. Regarding subset: CD45RA+ positively selected. The receptors were sampled from a man aged 18 to 35 in good health.

The CDR3 nucleotides read TGTGCCAGCAGCTCGGGACAGGGGGCCGGTGAAGCTTTCTTT. Translation gives CASSSGQGAGEAFF. The chain combines TRBV7-6 with TRBJ1-1; 12 positions match TRBD1. The germline V gene encodes CDR1 SGHVS and CDR2 FNYEAQ. The trim removed 4 bases at V and 7 bases at J, leaving 4 bases unmatched. The CDR3 has 14 amino acids. Full variable domain (remainder filled in from reference TRBV7-6 and TRBJ1-1): GAGVSQSPRYKVTKRGQDVALRCDPISGHVSLYWYRQALGQGPEFLTYFNYEAQQDKSGLPNDRFSAERPEGSISTLTIQRTEQRDSAMYRCASSSGQGAGEAFFGQGTRLTVV.

The V call is TRBV9, the J call TRBJ2-3; TRBD1 matches 8 bases. The CDR3 has 15 residues. CDR1 and CDR2 from the germline V gene are SGDLS and YYNGEE. With V trimmed by 4 bases and J by 6 bases, 10 bases remained unmatched. This chain's CDR3 is CASSPLTGEFDTQYF. The CDR3 DNA is TGTGCCAGCAGCCCTTTGACAGGGGAGTTTGATACGCAGTATTTT.

The chain combines TRBV9 with TRBJ1-4, with 8 bases that match TRBD1. Germline values: CDR1 SGDLS, CDR2 YYNGEE. V trimming: 4 bases; J trimming: 3 bases; junction bases outside the gene matches: 5. The CDR3 length is 15 residues. CDR3 bases: TGTGCCAGCAGCACCCAGGGGGCAGCTAATGAAAAACTGTTTTTT. It is translated as CASSTQGAANEKLFF.